This paragraph covers one TCR beta chain sequence. Its antigen is still unknown. This specimen comes from a study of T cell repertoires in cytomegalovirus infection. Study-level background: An indication of both CMV infection and matching HLA type came from public TCR beta signatures.

TCRdb re-analysed the reads in MiXCR, keeping a single row per CDR3 protein. The table records roughly 150,000 distinct CDR3 sequences, under 20% of them present only once. This CDR3 has 14 amino acids. Trimming at V came to 5 bases and at J to 2 bases, leaving 5 bases not matched to a gene. Germline assignment: CDR1 MGHDK and CDR2 SYGVNS. Notes on the study in general: Public TCR beta family frequency separated CMV-and-HLA carriers, including in an independent cohort. Clonotypes of TCR beta that were HLA-C-restricted and CMV-specific dominated the ex vivo response.

This clonotype was obtained from a human donor in good health (CMV status not recorded). Some clones in this sample may be carry-over from other donors' samples. V usage is TRBV25-1 and J usage is TRBJ2-7, with 8 bases aligning to TRBD2. Sequencing was done on a sample of CD8+ T cells from PBMCs. In DNA form, the CDR3 reads TGTGCCAGCAGTCCCCAGCGGGGGACCTACGAGCAGTACTTC. Its translation: CASSPQRGTYEQYF.